This is a list of T cell receptor beta chains from one sample in a study of CD8 T cells in ankylosing spondylitis. MiXCR, applied by TCRdb to the 5' RACE reads, yields one record per CDR3 protein. The data contain over 700,000 distinct CDR3 sequences, around 20% of them singletons. Material for sequencing was blood, either unsorted or a sorted T cell fraction (not recorded which). These receptors came from a male donor with ankylosing spondylitis. Each CDR3 is given with its conserved first and last residue. A D gene is named only where the DNA matches it firmly. Expanded clones get a size class; other rows say once, few or many, or leave the size out.

-	few	TRBV7-8	TRBJ2-3	CASSLRVVGTDTQYF	TGTGCCAGCAGCTTAAGGGTAGTAGGCACAGATACGCAGTATTTT
-	few	TRBV7-2	TRBJ1-4	CASSPLAGNEKLFF	TGTGCCAGCAGCCCCCTGGCAGGGAATGAAAAACTGTTTTTT
TRBD1	-	TRBV5-6	TRBJ2-5	CASSWGTGQETQYF	TGTGCCAGCAGCTGGGGGACAGGGCAAGAGACCCAGTACTTC
TRBD1	few	TRBV7-9	TRBJ1-5	CASSLTGQGEPQHF	TGTGCCAGCAGCTTAACCGGACAGGGGGAGCCCCAGCATTTT
TRBD1	-	TRBV20-1	TRBJ1-1	CSATYHTGGTEAFF	TGCAGTGCCACGTACCATACAGGGGGCACTGAAGCTTTCTTT
-	once	TRBV7-2	TRBJ2-7	CASSHRDRFFYEQYF	TGTGCCAGCAGCCACCGAGACAGGTTCTTCTACGAGCAGTACTTC
TRBD1	-	TRBV7-2	TRBJ1-5	CASSFTGQGHQPQHF	TGTGCCAGCAGCTTTACGGGACAGGGACACCAGCCCCAGCATTTT
-	few	TRBV12-3/TRBV12-4	TRBJ2-7	CASSSLFQDSGSYEQYF	TGTGCCAGCAGTTCCCTTTTTCAAGACAGTGGTTCCTACGAGCAGTACTTC
-	-	TRBV2	TRBJ1-5	CASSEEEGIWQPQHF	TGTGCCAGCAGTGAAGAGGAAGGGATCTGGCAGCCCCAGCATTTT
TRBD1	-	TRBV7-9	TRBJ2-5	CASSLRTGLKETQYF	TGTGCCAGCAGCTTACGGACAGGGTTAAAAGAGACCCAGTACTTC
TRBD1	-	TRBV4-1	TRBJ2-7	CASSQGLTGWDEQYF	TGCGCCAGCAGCCAAGGCTTGACAGGGTGGGACGAGCAGTACTTC
TRBD1	-	TRBV20-1	TRBJ2-5	CSARALGTGGAREETQYF	TGCAGTGCTAGAGCTTTGGGTACAGGGGGCGCGCGGGAAGAGACCCAGTACTTC
-	many	TRBV7-9	TRBJ2-7	CASSLGLSVQYF	TGTGCCAGCAGCTTAGGACTTTCGGTCCAGTACTTC
TRBD1	-	TRBV9	TRBJ1-2	CASSEGTAGYGYTF	TGTGCCAGCAGCGAGGGGACAGCGGGCTATGGCTACACCTTC
-	few	TRBV11-2	TRBJ2-2	CASSPLGELFF	TGTGCCAGCAGCCCCCTTGGGGAGCTGTTTTTT
TRBD2	few	TRBV5-5	TRBJ2-2	CASIPFLGTSGSRELFF	TGTGCCAGCATACCCTTCCTCGGGACTAGCGGGAGTAGGGAGCTGTTTTTT
TRBD1	-	TRBV4-1	TRBJ1-5	CASRDATGGNQPQHF	TGCGCCAGCAGGGACGCCACAGGGGGCAATCAGCCCCAGCATTTT
-	few	TRBV15	TRBJ2-1	CATSRVLDDEQFF	TGTGCCACCAGCAGAGTACTAGACGATGAGCAGTTCTTC
-	-	TRBV29-1	TRBJ1-1	CSARQGRNTEAFF	TGCAGCGCCCGTCAGGGAAGGAACACTGAAGCTTTCTTT
-	few	TRBV11-2	TRBJ1-2	CASSLERPGGYTF	TGTGCCAGCAGCTTAGAGCGACCGGGCGGCTACACCTTC
-	-	TRBV9	TRBJ1-4	CASSGGSTNEKLFF	TGTGCCAGCAGCGGGGGATCGACTAATGAAAAACTGTTTTTT
-	few	TRBV7-2	TRBJ1-4	CASRPRGSTNEKLFF	TGTGCCAGCAGACCCCGTGGGTCGACTAATGAAAAACTGTTTTTT
-	-	TRBV20-1	TRBJ2-1	CSARTPGLSNEQFF	TGCAGTGCTAGAACCCCGGGACTCAGTAATGAGCAGTTCTTC
-	-	TRBV12-3/TRBV12-4	TRBJ2-2	CASSWSGELFF	TGTGCCAGCAGTTGGAGCGGGGAGCTGTTTTTT
-	-	TRBV12-3/TRBV12-4	TRBJ2-2	CASSLRDTNTGELFF	TGTGCCAGCAGTTTAAGGGACACGAACACCGGGGAGCTGTTTTTT
-	-	TRBV11-3	TRBJ2-7	CASSLGSAVSYEQYF	TGTGCCAGCAGCTTAGGATCGGCAGTCTCCTACGAGCAGTACTTC
TRBD1	-	TRBV12-3/TRBV12-4	TRBJ2-7	CARSLSWGDGTGSSYEQYF	TGTGCCCGCAGTTTAAGTTGGGGGGACGGGACAGGATCCTCCTACGAGCAGTACTTC
-	few	TRBV4-1	TRBJ2-7	CASSTVGSYEQYF	TGCGCCAGCAGCACGGTCGGCTCCTACGAGCAGTACTTC
TRBD2	-	TRBV7-2	TRBJ2-5	CASSASYAAGGSYF	TGTGCCAGCAGCGCCTCCTATGCGGCGGGGGGTTCGTACTTC
TRBD2	few	TRBV27	TRBJ2-3	CATQEAGPTDTQYF	TGTGCCACGCAGGAAGCGGGACCCACAGATACGCAGTATTTT
-	-	TRBV24-1	TRBJ2-1	CATSDSRGDSYNEQFF	TGTGCCACCAGTGATAGTCGGGGAGACTCCTACAATGAGCAGTTCTTC
-	-	TRBV20-1	TRBJ1-5	CSAPGGKGSIGNQPQHF	TGCAGTGCCCCCGGGGGCAAGGGGAGCATTGGCAATCAGCCCCAGCATTTT
-	few	TRBV20-1	TRBJ2-3	CSARTSEGGDTDTQYF	TGCAGTGCTAGGACAAGTGAGGGGGGGGACACAGATACGCAGTATTTT
-	many	TRBV12-3/TRBV12-4	TRBJ2-1	CASSFGDEQFF	TGTGCCAGCAGTTTCGGGGATGAGCAGTTCTTC
-	-	TRBV3-1	TRBJ2-1	CASSPPGTRNEQFF	TGTGCCAGCAGCCCGCCCGGGACTCGCAATGAGCAGTTCTTC
-	few	TRBV6-5	TRBJ1-6	CASSYSFAGSSYNSPLHF	TGTGCCAGCAGTTACTCCTTTGCGGGGAGCTCCTATAATTCACCCCTCCACTTT
-	many	TRBV7-9	TRBJ1-1	CASSSTVATEAFF	TGTGCCAGCAGTTCGACAGTGGCCACTGAAGCTTTCTTT
TRBD2	-	TRBV24-1	TRBJ2-1	CATSEAGPNYNEQFF	TGTGCCACCAGTGAAGCGGGGCCCAACTACAATGAGCAGTTCTTC
-	many	TRBV27	TRBJ2-5	CASSLGQVGQETQYF	TGTGCCAGCAGTTTAGGTCAGGTGGGCCAAGAGACCCAGTACTTC
-	-	TRBV12-3/TRBV12-4	TRBJ1-5	CASRGGTLSNQPQHF	TGTGCCAGCAGGGGTGGGACTCTTAGCAATCAGCCCCAGCATTTT
TRBD2	-	TRBV11-3	TRBJ2-1	CASTERGSGGQNEQFF	TGTGCCAGCACCGAGAGGGGTAGCGGGGGTCAAAATGAGCAGTTCTTC
-	-	TRBV28	TRBJ2-3	CASLDTSTDTQYF	TGTGCCAGCCTTGACACAAGCACAGATACGCAGTATTTT
-	few	TRBV20-1	TRBJ1-4	CSATAIEKLFF	TGCAGTGCTACCGCCATTGAAAAACTGTTTTTT
TRBD1	-	TRBV5-1	TRBJ2-7	CASSQGFRDRSYEQYF	TGCGCCAGCAGTCAAGGGTTTCGGGACAGGTCCTACGAGCAGTACTTC
-	-	TRBV6-1	TRBJ1-6	CASRGDQGAVGSPLHF	TGTGCCAGCAGGGGGGATCAGGGCGCCGTCGGGTCACCCCTCCACTTT
-	-	TRBV5-1	TRBJ2-7	CASSLATEYEQYF	TGCGCCAGCAGCTTGGCCACGGAGTACGAGCAGTACTTC
-	-	TRBV4-2	TRBJ2-1	CASSQSQGGNEQFF	TGTGCCAGCAGCCAAAGCCAGGGGGGCAATGAGCAGTTCTTC
-	-	TRBV12-3/TRBV12-4	TRBJ1-1	CASSPSQGRAGNTEAFF	TGTGCCAGCAGTCCGTCACAGGGTCGTGCAGGGAACACTGAAGCTTTCTTT
-	few	TRBV20-1	TRBJ2-1	CSAISGVSRNEQFF	TGCAGTGCTATTAGCGGAGTGAGCCGCAATGAGCAGTTCTTC
TRBD2	-	TRBV12-3/TRBV12-4	TRBJ2-1	CASRSSGRVNEQFF	TGTGCCAGCAGATCTAGCGGGAGGGTTAATGAGCAGTTCTTC
TRBD1	-	TRBV7-9	TRBJ2-5	CASSRTGTGLQETQYF	TGTGCCAGCAGCCGAACCGGGACAGGGTTACAAGAGACCCAGTACTTC
TRBD1	-	TRBV20-1	TRBJ2-1	CSATTGVSYNEQFF	TGCAGTGCTACCACAGGGGTCTCCTACAATGAGCAGTTCTTC
-	-	TRBV14	TRBJ1-2	CASSQDRAPYYGYTF	TGTGCCAGCAGCCAAGATAGGGCCCCCTACTATGGCTACACCTTC
-	-	TRBV25-1	TRBJ2-2	CASSLGYEGNTGELFF	TGTGCCAGCTCCCTAGGGTATGAGGGGAACACCGGGGAGCTGTTTTTT
TRBD2	-	TRBV14	TRBJ2-1	CASSPPGLAGPLRKFF	TGTGCCAGCAGCCCTCCGGGACTAGCGGGACCCCTCCGCAAGTTCTTC
-	few	TRBV29-1	TRBJ1-1	CSVEDRAAFF	TGCAGCGTTGAAGACAGGGCGGCTTTCTTT
-	few	TRBV29-1	TRBJ2-3	CSVEGKVRTDTQYF	TGCAGCGTTGAGGGCAAGGTTCGCACAGATACGCAGTATTTT
-	few	TRBV21-1	TRBJ2-2	CASSTPQNHTGELFF	TGTGCCAGCAGCACACCGCAGAATCACACCGGGGAGCTGTTTTTT